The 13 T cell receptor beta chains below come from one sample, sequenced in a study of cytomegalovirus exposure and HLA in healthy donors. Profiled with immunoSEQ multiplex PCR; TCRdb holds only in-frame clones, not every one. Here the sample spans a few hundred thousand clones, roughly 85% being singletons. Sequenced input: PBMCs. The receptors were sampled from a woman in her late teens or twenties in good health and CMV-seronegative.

CDR3: CASSVLLAGGVGELFF. The CDR3 bases are TGTGCCAGCAGCGTTCTACTAGCGGGGGGAGTCGGGGAGCTGTTTTTT. This chain connects TRBV9 to TRBJ2-2, with 12 bases aligning to TRBD2. CDR1 and CDR2 from the germline V gene are SGDLS and YYNGEE. The CDR3 spans 16 residues. V was clipped by 2 bases and J by 7 bases; unmatched bases: 6.

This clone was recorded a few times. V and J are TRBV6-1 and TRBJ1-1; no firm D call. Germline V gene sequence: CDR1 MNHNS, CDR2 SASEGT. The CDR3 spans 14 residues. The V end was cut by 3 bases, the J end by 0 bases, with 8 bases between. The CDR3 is CASSERGMNTEAFF. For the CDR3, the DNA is TGTGCCAGCAGTGAGCGAGGGATGAACACTGAAGCTTTCTTT.

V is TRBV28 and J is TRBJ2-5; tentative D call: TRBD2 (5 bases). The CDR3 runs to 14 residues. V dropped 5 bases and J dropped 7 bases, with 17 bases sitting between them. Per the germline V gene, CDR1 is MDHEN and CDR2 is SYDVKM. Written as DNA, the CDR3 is TGTGCCAGCAGTCCACCGGACTCGAAAAGGACCCAGTACTTC. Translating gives CASSPPDSKRTQYF.

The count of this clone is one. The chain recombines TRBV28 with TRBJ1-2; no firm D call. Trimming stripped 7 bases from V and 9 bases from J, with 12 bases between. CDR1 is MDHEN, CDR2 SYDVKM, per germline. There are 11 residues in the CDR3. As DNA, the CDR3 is TGTGCCAGCACTGGAGACTTTCGCTACACCTTC. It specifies CASTGDFRYTF.

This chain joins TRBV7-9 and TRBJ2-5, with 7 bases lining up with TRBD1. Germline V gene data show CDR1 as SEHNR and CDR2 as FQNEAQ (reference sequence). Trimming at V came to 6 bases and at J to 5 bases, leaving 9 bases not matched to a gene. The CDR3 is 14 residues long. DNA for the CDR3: TGTGCCAGCAGGCACACCACAGGGGCCGAGACCCAGTACTTC. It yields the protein CASRHTTGAETQYF.

In nucleotides, the CDR3 is TGCGCCAGCAGCCAAGAGGAGCAGAATAATTCACCCCTCCACTTT. It encodes CASSQEEQNNSPLHF. The chain recombines TRBV4-1 with TRBJ1-6, with no clear D. With 0 bases removed from V and 5 bases from J, the gap between germline ends came to 8 bases. The germline gives CDR1 MGHRA, CDR2 YSYEKL. The CDR3 has 15 residues.

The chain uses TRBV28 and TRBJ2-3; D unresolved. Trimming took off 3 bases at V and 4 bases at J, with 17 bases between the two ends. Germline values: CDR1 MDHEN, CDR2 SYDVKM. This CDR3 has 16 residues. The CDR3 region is CASSFWSHHLADTQYF. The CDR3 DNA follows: TGTGCCAGCAGTTTCTGGTCTCATCATTTAGCAGATACGCAGTATTTT. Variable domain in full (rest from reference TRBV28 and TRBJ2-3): DVKVTQSSRYLVKRTGEKVFLECVQDMDHENMFWYRQDPGLGLRLIYFSYDVKMKEKGDIPEGYSVSREKKERFSLILESASTNQTSMYLCASSFWSHHLADTQYFGPGTRLTVL.

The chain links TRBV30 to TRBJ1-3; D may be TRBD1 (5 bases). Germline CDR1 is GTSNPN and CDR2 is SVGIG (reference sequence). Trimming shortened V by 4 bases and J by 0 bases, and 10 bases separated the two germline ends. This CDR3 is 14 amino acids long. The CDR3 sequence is CAWKRGNSGNTIYF. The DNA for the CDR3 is TGTGCCTGGAAAAGGGGCAACTCTGGAAACACCATATATTTT.

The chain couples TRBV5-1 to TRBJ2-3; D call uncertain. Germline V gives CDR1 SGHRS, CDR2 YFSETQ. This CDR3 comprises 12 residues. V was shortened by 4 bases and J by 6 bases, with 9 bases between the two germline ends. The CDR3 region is CASSRLGDTQYF. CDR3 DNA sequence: TGCGCCAGCAGCCGACTCGGCGATACGCAGTATTTT.

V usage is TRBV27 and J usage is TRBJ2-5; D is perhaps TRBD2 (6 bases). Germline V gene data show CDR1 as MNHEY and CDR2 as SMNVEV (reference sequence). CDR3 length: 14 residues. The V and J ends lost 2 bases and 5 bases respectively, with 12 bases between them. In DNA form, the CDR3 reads TGTGCCAGCAGTTTAATCGGCGGGGCGGAGACCCAGTACTTC. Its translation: CASSLIGGAETQYF.

The CDR3 protein is CASRDRENSPLHF. CDR3 nucleotide sequence: TGCGCCAGCCGGGACAGGGAGAATTCACCCCTCCACTTT. The chain is built from TRBV5-1 and TRBJ1-6; 9 bases align to TRBD1. Trimming removed 7 bases from V and 7 bases from J; junction bases left unmatched: 3. CDR3 length equals 13 residues. The germline V gene encodes CDR1 SGHRS and CDR2 YFSETQ.

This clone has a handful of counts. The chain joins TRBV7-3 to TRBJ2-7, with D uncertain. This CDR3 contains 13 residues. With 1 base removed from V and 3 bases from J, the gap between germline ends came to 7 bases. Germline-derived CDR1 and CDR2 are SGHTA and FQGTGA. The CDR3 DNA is TGTGCCAGCAGCTTAAGCCCCGGCTACGAGCAGTACTTC. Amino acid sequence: CASSLSPGYEQYF.

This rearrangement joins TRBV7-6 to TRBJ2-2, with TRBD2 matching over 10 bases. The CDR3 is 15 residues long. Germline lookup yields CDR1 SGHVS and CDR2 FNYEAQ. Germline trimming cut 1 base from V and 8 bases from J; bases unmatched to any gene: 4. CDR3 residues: CASSLGTSGVGELFF. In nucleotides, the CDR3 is TGTGCCAGCAGCTTAGGCACTAGCGGGGTTGGGGAGCTGTTTTTT.